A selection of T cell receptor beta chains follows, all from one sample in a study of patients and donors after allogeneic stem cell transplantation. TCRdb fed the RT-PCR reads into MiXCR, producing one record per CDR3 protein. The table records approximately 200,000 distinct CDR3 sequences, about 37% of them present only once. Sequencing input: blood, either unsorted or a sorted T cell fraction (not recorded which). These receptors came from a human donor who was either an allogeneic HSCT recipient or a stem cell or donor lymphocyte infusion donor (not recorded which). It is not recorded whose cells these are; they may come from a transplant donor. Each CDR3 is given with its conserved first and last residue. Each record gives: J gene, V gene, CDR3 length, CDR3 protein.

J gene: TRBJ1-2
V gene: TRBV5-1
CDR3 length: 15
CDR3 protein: CASTQQPGGKYGYTF

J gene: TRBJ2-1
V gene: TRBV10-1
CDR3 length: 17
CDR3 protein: CASSDSYRGSSYNEQFF

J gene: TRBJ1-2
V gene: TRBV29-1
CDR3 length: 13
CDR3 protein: CSVEAGPSLGCTF

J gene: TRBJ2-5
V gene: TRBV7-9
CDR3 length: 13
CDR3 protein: CASSLEPDTSQYF

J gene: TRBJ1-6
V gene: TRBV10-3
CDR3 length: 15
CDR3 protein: CAISEFEGLNSPLHF

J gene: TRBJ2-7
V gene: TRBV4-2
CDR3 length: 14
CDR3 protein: CASSQTDSSYEQYF

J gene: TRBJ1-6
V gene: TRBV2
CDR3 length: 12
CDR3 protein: CASMEGRSPLHF

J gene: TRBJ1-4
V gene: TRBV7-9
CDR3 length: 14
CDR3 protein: CASSLAGDREKLFF

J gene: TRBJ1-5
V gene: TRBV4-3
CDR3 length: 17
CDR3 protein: CASSQDLTGKGNQPQHF

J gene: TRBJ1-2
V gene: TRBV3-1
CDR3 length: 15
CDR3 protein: CASSQGRGLSRGYTF

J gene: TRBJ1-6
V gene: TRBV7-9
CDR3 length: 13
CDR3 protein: CASSGGHNSPLHF

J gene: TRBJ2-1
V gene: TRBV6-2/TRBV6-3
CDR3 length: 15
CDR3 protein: CASSYSHGGYNEQFF

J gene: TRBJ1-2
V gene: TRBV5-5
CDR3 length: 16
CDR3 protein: CASSLARGQAVYGYTF

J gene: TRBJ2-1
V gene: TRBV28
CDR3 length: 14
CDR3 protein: CAHKAPSSYNEQFF

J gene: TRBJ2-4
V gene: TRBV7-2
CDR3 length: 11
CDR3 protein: CASSSHGDQYF

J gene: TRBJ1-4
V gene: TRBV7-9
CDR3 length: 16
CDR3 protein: CASSLGPDRVNEKLFF

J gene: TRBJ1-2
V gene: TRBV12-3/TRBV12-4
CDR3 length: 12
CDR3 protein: CASSGAGGGYTF

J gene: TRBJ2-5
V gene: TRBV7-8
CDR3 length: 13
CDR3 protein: CASSGQTGETQYF

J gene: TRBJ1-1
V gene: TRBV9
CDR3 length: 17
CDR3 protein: CASSRRSLPFSYTEAFF

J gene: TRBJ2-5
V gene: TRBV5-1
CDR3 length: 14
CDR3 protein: CASSRTLGVETQYF

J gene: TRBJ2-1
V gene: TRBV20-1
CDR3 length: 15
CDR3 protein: CSASTGTYQPNEQFF

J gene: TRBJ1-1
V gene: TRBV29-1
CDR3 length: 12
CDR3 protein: CSVARTGTEAFF

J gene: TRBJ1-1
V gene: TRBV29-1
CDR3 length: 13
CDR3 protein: CSATTMGNTEAFF

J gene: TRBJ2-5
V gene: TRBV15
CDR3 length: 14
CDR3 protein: CATSRGQGEETQYF

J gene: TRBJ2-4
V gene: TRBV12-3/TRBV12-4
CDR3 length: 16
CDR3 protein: CASSYPTRGAKNIQYF

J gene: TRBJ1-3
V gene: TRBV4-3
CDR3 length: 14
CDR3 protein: CASSQDSSGNTIYF

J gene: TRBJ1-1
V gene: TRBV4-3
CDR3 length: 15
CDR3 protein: CASSQDTDPNTEAFF

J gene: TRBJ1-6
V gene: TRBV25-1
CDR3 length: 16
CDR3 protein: CASSLVGTGHNSPLHF

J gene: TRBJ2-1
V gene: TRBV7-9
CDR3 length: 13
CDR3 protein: CASSPTGGNEQFF

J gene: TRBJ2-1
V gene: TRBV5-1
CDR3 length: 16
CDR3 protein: CASSIDPTSSYNEQFF

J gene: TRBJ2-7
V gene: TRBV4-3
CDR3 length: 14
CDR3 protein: CASSQDRGPGEQYF

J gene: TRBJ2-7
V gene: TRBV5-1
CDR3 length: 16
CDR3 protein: CASSLAGTGPTYEQYF

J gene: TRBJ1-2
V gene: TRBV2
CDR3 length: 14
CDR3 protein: CASSEEDRGYGYTF

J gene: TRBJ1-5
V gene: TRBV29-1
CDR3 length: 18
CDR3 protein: CSVEGHWGDGHSNQPQHF

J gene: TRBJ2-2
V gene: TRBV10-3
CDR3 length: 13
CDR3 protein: CAIPGRHTGELFF

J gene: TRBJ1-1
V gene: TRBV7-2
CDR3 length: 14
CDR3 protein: CASRRTDLNTEAFF

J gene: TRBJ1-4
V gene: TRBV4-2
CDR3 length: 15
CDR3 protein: CASSQGARGDEKLFF

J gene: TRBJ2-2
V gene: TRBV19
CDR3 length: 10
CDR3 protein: CATRFGELFF

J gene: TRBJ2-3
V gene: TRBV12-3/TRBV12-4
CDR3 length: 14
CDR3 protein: CASSDPPRTDTQYF

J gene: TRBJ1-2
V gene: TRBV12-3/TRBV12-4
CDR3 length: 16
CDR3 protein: CASKRGQGMTNYGYTF

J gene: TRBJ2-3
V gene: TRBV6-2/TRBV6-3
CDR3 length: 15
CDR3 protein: CALARAGSGTDTQYF

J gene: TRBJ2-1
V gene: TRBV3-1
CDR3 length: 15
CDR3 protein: CASSQDRGSYNEQFF

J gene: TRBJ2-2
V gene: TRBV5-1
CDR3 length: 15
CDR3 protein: CASSFGQANTGELFF

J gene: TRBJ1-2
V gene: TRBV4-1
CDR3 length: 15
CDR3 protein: CASSQSPGGGYGYTF

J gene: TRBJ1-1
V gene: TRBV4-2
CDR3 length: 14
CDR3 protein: CASSQDRRDLEAFF

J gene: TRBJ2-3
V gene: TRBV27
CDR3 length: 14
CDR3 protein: CASSLDRGSDTQYF

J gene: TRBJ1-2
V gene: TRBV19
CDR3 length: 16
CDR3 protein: CASSQTSTGTPYGYTF

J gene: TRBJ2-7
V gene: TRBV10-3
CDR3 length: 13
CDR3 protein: CAISGQGKGEQYF

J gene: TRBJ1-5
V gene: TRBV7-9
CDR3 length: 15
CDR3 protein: CASSPPGTINQPQHF

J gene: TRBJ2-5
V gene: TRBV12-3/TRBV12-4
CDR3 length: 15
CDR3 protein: CASSPRLAGQETQYF

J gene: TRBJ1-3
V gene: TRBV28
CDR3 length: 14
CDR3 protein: CASRRGIAGNTIYF

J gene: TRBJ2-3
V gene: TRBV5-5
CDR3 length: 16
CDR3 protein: CASSSFSGGLADTQYF